This T cell receptor (beta chain) was profiled in a study of shared clonotypes between healthy human individuals. This CDR3 has 17 residues. The V segment lost 0 bases and the J segment 5 bases; nucleotides outside the gene matches: 10. Germline V CDR1 and CDR2: SGHDT, YYEEEE. Deep-level running was used for the assay. TCRdb's copy holds only in-frame clones and misses some; the assay was immunoSEQ multiplex PCR. The table has millions of clones, around 90% seen once. Source material: naive CD4+ T cells sorted from blood. Subset here: CD45RA+ positively selected. This TCR derives from a young man in good health. The rearrangement links TRBV5-6 to TRBJ2-3, with 9 nucleotides matching TRBD1. CDR3 protein: CASSLEGPRQGGDTQYF. DNA for the CDR3: TGTGCCAGCAGCTTGGAGGGCCCGAGACAGGGGGGAGATACGCAGTATTTT.